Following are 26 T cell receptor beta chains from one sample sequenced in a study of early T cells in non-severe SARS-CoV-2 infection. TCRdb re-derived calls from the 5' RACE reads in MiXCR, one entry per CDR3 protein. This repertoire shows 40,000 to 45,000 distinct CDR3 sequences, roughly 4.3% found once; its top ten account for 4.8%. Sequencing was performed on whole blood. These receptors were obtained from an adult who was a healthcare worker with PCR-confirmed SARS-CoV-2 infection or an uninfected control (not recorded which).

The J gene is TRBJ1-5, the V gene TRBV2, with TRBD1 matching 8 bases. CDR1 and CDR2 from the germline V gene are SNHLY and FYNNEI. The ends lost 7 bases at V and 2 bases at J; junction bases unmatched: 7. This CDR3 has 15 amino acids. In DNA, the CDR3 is TGTGCCAGCAATGGACAGGGCGGCGGCAATCAGCCCCAGCATTTT. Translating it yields CASNGQGGGNQPQHF.

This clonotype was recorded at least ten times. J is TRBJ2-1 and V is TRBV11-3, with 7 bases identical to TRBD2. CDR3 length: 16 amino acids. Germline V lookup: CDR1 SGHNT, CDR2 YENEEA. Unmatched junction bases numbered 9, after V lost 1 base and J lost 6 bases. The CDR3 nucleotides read TGTGCCAGCAGCTTAGGCGCGTCGGGGGGATCCAATGAGCAGTTCTTC. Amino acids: CASSLGASGGSNEQFF.

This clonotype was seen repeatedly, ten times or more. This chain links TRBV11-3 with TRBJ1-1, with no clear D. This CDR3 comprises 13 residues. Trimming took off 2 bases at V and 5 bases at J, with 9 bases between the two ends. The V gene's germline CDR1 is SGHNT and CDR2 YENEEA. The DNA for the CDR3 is TGTGCCAGCAGCTTACCGCAGCCTACTGAAGCTTTCTTT. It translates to CASSLPQPTEAFF.

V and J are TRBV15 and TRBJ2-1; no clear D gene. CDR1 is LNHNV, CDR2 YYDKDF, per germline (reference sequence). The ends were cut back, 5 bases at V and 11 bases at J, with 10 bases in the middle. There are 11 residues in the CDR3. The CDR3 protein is CATSGTTKQFF. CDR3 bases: TGTGCCACCAGCGGTACCACGAAGCAGTTCTTC.

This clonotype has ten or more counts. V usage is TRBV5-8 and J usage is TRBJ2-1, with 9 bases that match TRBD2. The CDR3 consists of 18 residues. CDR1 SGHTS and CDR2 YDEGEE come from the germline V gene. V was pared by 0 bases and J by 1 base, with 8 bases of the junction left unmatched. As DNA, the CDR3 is TGTGCCAGCAGCTTGGACAGCGGGGGGTTCAGGTCCTACAATGAGCAGTTCTTC. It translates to CASSLDSGGFRSYNEQFF.

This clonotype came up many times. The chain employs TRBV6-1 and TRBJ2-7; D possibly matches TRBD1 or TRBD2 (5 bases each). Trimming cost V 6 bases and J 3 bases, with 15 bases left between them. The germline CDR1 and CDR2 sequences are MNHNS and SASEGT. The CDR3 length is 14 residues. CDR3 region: CASRRQGEYYEQYF. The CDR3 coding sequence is TGTGCCAGCAGAAGGCAGGGAGAATACTACGAGCAGTACTTC.

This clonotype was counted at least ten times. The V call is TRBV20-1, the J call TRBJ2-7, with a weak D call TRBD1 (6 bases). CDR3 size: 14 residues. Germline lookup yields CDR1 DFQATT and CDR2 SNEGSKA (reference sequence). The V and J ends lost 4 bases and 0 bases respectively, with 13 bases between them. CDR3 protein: CSATRTAISYEQYF. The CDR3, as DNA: TGCAGTGCTACCAGGACAGCAATCTCCTACGAGCAGTACTTC.

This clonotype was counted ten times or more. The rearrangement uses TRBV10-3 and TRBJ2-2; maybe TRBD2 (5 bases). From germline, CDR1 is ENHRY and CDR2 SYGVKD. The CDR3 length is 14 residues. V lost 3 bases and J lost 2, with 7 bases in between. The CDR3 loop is CAISESGNTGELFF. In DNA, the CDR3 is TGTGCCATCAGTGAAAGCGGTAACACCGGGGAGCTGTTTTTT.

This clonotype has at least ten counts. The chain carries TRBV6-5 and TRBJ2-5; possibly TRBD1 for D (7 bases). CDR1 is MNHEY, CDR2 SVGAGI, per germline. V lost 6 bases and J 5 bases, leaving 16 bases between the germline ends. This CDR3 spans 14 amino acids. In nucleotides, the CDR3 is TGTGCCAGCAGGTCCACAGGGGCGGGGGAGACCCAGTACTTC. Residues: CASRSTGAGETQYF.

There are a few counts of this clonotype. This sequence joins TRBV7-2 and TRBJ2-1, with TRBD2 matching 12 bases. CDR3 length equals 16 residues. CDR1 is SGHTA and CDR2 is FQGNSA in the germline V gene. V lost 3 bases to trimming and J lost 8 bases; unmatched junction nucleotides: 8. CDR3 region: CASSFRLAGAGYEQFF. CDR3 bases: TGTGCCAGCAGCTTCAGACTAGCGGGAGCTGGCTATGAGCAGTTCTTC.

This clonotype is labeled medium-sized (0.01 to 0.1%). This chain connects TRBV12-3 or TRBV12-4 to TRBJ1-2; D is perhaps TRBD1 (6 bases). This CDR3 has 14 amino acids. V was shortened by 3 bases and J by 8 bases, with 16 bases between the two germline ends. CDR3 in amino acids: CASSLGGAGAGYTF. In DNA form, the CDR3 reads TGTGCCAGCAGTTTGGGTGGGGCAGGGGCCGGCTACACCTTC.

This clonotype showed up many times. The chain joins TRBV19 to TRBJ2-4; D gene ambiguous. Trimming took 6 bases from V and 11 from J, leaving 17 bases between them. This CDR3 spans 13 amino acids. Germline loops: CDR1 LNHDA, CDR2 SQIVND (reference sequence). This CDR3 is CASSNTGPELQYF. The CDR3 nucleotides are TGTGCCAGTAGCAATACCGGGCCTGAGCTTCAGTACTTC. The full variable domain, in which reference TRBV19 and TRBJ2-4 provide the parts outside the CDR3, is DGGITQSPKYLFRKEGQNVTLSCEQNLNHDAMYWYRQDPGQGLRLIYYSQIVNDFQKGDIAEGYSVSREKKESFPLTVTSAQKNPTAFYLCASSNTGPELQYFGAGTRLSVL.

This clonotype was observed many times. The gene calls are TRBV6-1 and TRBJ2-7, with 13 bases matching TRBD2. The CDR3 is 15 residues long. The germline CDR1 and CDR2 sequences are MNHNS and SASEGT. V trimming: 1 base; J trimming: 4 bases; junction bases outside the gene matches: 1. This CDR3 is CASSEGTSGSYEQYF. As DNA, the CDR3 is TGTGCCAGCAGTGAAGGGACTAGCGGGAGTTACGAGCAGTACTTC.

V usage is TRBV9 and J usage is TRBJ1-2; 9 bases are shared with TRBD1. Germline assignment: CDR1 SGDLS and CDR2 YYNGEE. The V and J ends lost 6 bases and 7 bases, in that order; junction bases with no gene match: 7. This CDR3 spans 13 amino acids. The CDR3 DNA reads TGTGCCAGCAAAATGACAGGGGGTTTTGGCTACACCTTC. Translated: CASKMTGGFGYTF.

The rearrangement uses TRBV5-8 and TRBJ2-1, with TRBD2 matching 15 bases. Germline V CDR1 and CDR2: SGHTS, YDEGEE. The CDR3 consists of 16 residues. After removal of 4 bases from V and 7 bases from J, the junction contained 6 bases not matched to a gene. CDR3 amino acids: CASSPRTSGRGNEQFF. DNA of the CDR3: TGTGCCAGCAGCCCGAGGACTAGCGGGAGGGGGAATGAGCAGTTCTTC. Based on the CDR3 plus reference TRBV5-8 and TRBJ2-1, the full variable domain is EAGVTQSPTHLIKTRGQQATLRCSPISGHTSVYWYQQALGLGLQFLLWYDEGEERNRGNFPPRFSGRQFPNYSSELNVNALELEDSALYLCASSPRTSGRGNEQFFGPGTRLTVL.

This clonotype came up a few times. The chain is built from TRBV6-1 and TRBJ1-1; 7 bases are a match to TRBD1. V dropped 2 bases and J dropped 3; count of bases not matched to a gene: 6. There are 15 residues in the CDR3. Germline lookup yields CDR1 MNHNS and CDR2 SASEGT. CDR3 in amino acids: CASSELAQGYTEAFF. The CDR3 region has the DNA TGTGCCAGCAGTGAATTGGCACAGGGGTACACTGAAGCTTTCTTT.

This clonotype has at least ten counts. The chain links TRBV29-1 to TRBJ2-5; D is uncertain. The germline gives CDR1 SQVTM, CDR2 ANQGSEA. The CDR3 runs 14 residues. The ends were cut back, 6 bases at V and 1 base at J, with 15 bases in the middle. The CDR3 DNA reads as TGCAGCGTGCACCCTACAGAGACCCAAGAGACCCAGTACTTC. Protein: CSVHPTETQETQYF.

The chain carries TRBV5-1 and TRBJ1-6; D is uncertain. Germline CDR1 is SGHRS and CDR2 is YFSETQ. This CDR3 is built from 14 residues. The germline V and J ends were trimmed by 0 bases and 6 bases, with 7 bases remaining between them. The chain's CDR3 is CASSLVAPNSPLHF. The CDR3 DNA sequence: TGCGCCAGCAGCTTGGTGGCTCCTAATTCACCCCTCCACTTT.

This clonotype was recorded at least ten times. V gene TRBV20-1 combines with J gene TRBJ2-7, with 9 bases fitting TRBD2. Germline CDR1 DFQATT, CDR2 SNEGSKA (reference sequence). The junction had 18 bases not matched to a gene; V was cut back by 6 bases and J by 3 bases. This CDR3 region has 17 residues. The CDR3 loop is CSAHPRGSGRIRYEQYF. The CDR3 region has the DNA TGCAGTGCCCATCCGCGAGGTAGCGGGAGAATTCGCTACGAGCAGTACTTC.

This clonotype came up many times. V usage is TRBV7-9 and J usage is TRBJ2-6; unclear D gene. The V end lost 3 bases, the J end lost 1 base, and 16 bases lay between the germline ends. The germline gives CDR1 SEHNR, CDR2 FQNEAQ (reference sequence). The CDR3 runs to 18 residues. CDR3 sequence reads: CASSFPYEASSGANVLTF. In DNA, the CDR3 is TGTGCCAGCAGCTTCCCCTACGAAGCTAGTTCTGGGGCCAACGTCCTGACTTTC.

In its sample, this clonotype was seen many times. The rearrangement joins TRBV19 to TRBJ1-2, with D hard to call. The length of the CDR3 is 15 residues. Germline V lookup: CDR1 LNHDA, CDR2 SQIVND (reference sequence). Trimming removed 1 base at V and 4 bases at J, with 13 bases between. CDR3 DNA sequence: TGTGCCAGTAGTATAGGAAACTTTCGGACCTATGGCTACACCTTC. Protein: CASSIGNFRTYGYTF.

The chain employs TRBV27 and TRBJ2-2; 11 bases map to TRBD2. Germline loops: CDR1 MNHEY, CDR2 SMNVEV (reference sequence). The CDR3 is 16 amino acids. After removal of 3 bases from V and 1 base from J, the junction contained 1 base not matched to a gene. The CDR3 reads CASSLGTSGNTGELFF. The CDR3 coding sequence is TGTGCCAGCAGTTTGGGGACTAGCGGGAACACCGGGGAGCTGTTTTTT.

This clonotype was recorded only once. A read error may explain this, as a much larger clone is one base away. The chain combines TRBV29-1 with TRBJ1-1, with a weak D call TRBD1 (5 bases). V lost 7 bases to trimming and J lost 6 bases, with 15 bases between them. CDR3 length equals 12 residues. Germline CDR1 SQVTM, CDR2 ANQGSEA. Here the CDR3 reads CSGSEGSAEAFF. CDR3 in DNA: TGCAGCGGATCGGAGGGGAGCGCTGAAGCTTTCTTT.

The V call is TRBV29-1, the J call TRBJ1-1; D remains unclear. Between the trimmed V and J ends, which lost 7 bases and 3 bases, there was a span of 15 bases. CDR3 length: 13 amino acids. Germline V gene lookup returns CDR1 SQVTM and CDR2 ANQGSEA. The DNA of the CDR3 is TGCAGCGCTAGTTCCAGGCCAGACACTGAAGCTTTCTTT. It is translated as CSASSRPDTEAFF.

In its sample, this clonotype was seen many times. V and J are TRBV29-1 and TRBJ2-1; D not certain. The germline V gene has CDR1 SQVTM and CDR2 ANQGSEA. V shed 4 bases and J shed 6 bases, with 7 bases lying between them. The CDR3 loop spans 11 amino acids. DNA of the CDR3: TGCAGCGTTGGGGGTAGCAATGAGCAGTTCTTC. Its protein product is CSVGGSNEQFF.

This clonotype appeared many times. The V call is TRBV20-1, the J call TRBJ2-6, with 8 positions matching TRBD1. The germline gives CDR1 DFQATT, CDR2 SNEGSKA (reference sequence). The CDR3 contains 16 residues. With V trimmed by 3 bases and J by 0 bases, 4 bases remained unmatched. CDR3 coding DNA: TGCAGTGCTAGGATTGGGACAGGCTCTGGGGCCAACGTCCTGACTTTC. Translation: CSARIGTGSGANVLTF.